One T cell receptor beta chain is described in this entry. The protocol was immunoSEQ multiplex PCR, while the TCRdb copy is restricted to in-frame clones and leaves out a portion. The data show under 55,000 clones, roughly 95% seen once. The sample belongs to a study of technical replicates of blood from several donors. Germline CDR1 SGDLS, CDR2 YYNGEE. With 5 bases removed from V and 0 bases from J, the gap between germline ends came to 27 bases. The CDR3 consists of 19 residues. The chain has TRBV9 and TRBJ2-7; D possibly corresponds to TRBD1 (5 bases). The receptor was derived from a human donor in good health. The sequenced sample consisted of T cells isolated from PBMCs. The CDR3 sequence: CASRNRHRGRGIDSYEQYF. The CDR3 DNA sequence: TGTGCCAGCAGAAACAGACATCGAGGTAGGGGTATTGACTCCTACGAGCAGTACTTC.